Many counts were recorded for the clone carrying this T cell receptor (beta chain). Its target is not known. The data were obtained in a study of T cells in Graves' hyperthyroidism and ophthalmopathy. Any patient presenting with uncontrolled infection, other autoimmune disease, pregnancy or lactation was left out. Regarding the study as a whole: The model anticipated ophthalmopathy a median approximately six months pre-onset.

Regions amplified from RNA transcripts were the TCR beta CDR3 regions. A set of HTBI primers served as the primers for a first-round RT-PCR of the TCR CDR3. TCRdb reprocessed the multiplex PCR reads via MiXCR and lists one record per CDR3 protein. The sample carries about 520,000 distinct CDR3 sequences, roughly 20% recorded once. In germline, CDR1 is SGHAT, CDR2 FQNNGV. Trimming took 7 bases from V and 5 from J; bases not matched to a gene: 3. This CDR3 is 12 amino acids long. The sample was blood. The clonotype comes from a man younger than 35 with Graves' hyperthyroidism. The chain carries TRBV11-2 and TRBJ2-5; TRBD1 matches 8 bases. CDR3 sequence (DNA): TGTGCCAGCACCCGGACAGGGGAGACCCAGTACTTC. Its protein is CASTRTGETQYF.